Only one count was recorded for the clone carrying this T cell receptor beta chain. TCRdb's copy holds only in-frame clones and misses some; the assay was immunoSEQ multiplex PCR. The sample holds approximately 110,000 clones; 90% to 95% are singletons and the top ten take 1.4%. This CDR3 comprises 16 residues. V was pared by 9 bases and J by 0 bases, with 20 bases between. Per the germline V gene, CDR1 is LNHDA and CDR2 is SQIVND (reference sequence). The data derive from a study of T cells after somatic rescue of genetic block. The TCR sequence derives from a woman aged 18-29 years. Sequences were obtained from peripheral blood mononuclear cells (PBMCs). The chain links TRBV19 to TRBJ1-1; D possibly corresponds to TRBD1 (5 bases). The CDR3 nucleotides are TGTGCCAGCCGGGACCTCCTACAGCTCATGAACACTGAAGCTTTCTTT. Translation: CASRDLLQLMNTEAFF.